These 2 T cell receptor beta chains were all obtained from the same sample, sequenced in a study of T cell responses to AZD1222 COVID-19 vaccine. Data came from immunoSEQ multiplex PCR; TCRdb stores just in-frame clones and leaves some out. The table lists 150,000 or so clones, 88% of them singletons. The sample was peripheral blood, taken on day 0 of AZD1222 vaccination. These TCRs come from an adult in good health.

There are a few counts of this clone. This chain links TRBV10-1 with TRBJ1-5, with TRBD1 matching 10 bases. Germline V lookup: CDR1 WNHNN, CDR2 SYGVQD (reference sequence). This CDR3 spans 21 amino acids. V dropped 0 bases and J dropped 2; count of bases not matched to a gene: 16. The DNA for the CDR3 is TGCGCCAGCAGTGAGTCGACGATGGCCTCCCGGACAGGGGGAGGCAATCAGCCCCAGCATTTT. Translation: CASSESTMASRTGGGNQPQHF.

The V call is TRBV7-9, the J call TRBJ1-5, with a tentative D call TRBD1 (5 bases). Germline assignment: CDR1 SEHNR and CDR2 FQNEAQ (reference sequence). Trimming removed 11 bases at V and 0 bases at J, with 17 bases between. The CDR3 spans 15 residues. Written as DNA, the CDR3 is TGTGCCCCAGGGCGGTGGGGAAATAGCAATCAGCCCCAGCATTTT. Translating it yields CAPGRWGNSNQPQHF.